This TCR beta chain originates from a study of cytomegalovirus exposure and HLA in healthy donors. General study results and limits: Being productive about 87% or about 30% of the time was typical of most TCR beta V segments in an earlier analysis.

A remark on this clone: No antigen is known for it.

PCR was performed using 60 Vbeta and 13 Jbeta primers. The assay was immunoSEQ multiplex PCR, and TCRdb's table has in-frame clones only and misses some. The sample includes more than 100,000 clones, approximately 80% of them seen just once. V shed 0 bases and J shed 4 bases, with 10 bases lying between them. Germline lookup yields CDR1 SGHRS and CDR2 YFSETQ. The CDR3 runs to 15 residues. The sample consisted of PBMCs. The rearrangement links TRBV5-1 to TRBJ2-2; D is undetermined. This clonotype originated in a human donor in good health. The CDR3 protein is CASSLDGSRTGELFF. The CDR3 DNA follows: TGCGCCAGCAGCTTGGATGGTAGCCGCACCGGGGAGCTGTTTTTT.